Listed below are T cell receptor beta chains from one sample, sequenced in a study of regulatory T cells in long-lasting Graves disease. Each CDR3 protein is one row after TCRdb ran MiXCR on the multiplex PCR reads. Here the sample spans around 480,000 distinct CDR3 sequences, about 16% being singletons. These data were also reused for a study on T cells in Graves' hyperthyroidism and ophthalmopathy.

The sequencing here drew on peripheral blood mononuclear cells (PBMCs), taken at new diagnosis, from a patient treated with antithyroid drugs. The receptors here all came from a woman aged 35-65 years with Graves disease. The CDR3 runs from the conserved cysteine through the conserved F or W. The D gene is left open where the match is weak. The size field is filled for only some rows; it gives once, few, many or a size class.

>NA|TRBJ1-1|many|TRBV2
TGTGCCAGCAGTGAGCTGACACCGAACACTGAAGCTTTCTTT
CASSELTPNTEAFF
>TRBD1|TRBJ1-6|many|TRBV2
TGTGCCAGCAGTGAATGGGACAGGGGTACTAATTCACCCCTCCACTTT
CASSEWDRGTNSPLHF
>NA|TRBJ2-3|many|TRBV11-1
TGTGCCAGCAGTCAAAATCCTACCGGCACAGATACGCAGTATTTT
CASSQNPTGTDTQYF
>NA|TRBJ2-2|NA|TRBV7-7
TGTGCTAGCGCCAGGGAGTTCGCCGGGGAGCTGTTTTTT
CASAREFAGELFF
>NA|TRBJ2-7|many|TRBV6-1
TGTGCCAGCAGTGAAGCGTTGGAAGCAACCTACGAGCAGTACTTC
CASSEALEATYEQYF
>NA|TRBJ2-7|NA|TRBV14
TGTGCCAGCAGCCAAGCGGAAGAGCAGCACTTC
CASSQAEEQHF
>TRBD1|TRBJ1-2|many|TRBV28
TGTGCCAGCAGTTCACCCCCAGGGGGGGGTGGCTACACCTTC
CASSSPPGGGGYTF
>TRBD1|TRBJ2-3|many|TRBV7-9
TGTGCCAGCAGCCCCGGGACAGCACAATGGAATACGCAGTATTTT
CASSPGTAQWNTQYF
>NA|TRBJ1-1|many|TRBV10-1
TGCGCCAGCAGAGCAGGCTCCCGGACTGAAGCTTTCTTT
CASRAGSRTEAFF
>TRBD1|TRBJ1-1|many|TRBV4-1
TGCGCCAGCAGCCAAGGGGACAGGGGGCCGAACACTGAAGCTTTCTTT
CASSQGDRGPNTEAFF
>NA|TRBJ2-2|many|TRBV7-9
TGTGCCAGCAGACTGGGCTCCGGGGAGCTGTTTTTT
CASRLGSGELFF
>NA|TRBJ2-7|few|TRBV12-3/TRBV12-4
TGTGCCAGCAGTCCGACCGGGACCCGACAAATCTTC
CASSPTGTRQIF
>NA|TRBJ2-5|many|TRBV2
TGTGCCAGCTCCGGGACGCAAGAGACCCAGTACTTC
CASSGTQETQYF
>NA|TRBJ1-2|many|TRBV16
TGTGCCAGCAGCCAATCGATAGGGTTGTATGGCTACACCTTC
CASSQSIGLYGYTF
>TRBD1|TRBJ2-5|many|TRBV29-1
TGCAGCGTACGAGCCGGGACAGGGATGGCCCAGTACTTC
CSVRAGTGMAQYF
>NA|TRBJ2-1|many|TRBV28
TGTGCCAGCAGTTTACCTGGTGGAGCCCCCTACAATGAGCAGTTCTTC
CASSLPGGAPYNEQFF
>NA|TRBJ2-1|NA|TRBV7-2
TGTGCCATTGGGACGGACCAGGCCTACAATGAGCAGTTCTTC
CAIGTDQAYNEQFF
>NA|TRBJ2-1|many|TRBV7-9
TGTGCCAGCAGCTTAGAGCAGGCCGTCGATGAGCAGTTCTTC
CASSLEQAVDEQFF
>TRBD1|TRBJ1-2|many|TRBV12-3/TRBV12-4
TGTGCCAGCAGTCGAGAGACAGGGGATGGCTACACCTTC
CASSRETGDGYTF
>NA|TRBJ2-1|NA|TRBV7-8
TGTGCCAGCAGCCTCAACAGGATAATAGACCCGAATGAGCAGTTCTTC
CASSLNRIIDPNEQFF
>NA|TRBJ1-2|many|TRBV10-3
TGTGCCATCAGCCCGGGGGGAGACTATGGCTACACCTTC
CAISPGGDYGYTF
>TRBD2|TRBJ2-7|once|TRBV18
TGTGCCAGCTCACCACCGGGGCTAGCGGGGAGCAACGAGCAGTACTTC
CASSPPGLAGSNEQYF
>TRBD1|TRBJ1-1|many|TRBV5-1
TGTGCCAGCAGCTTGGCAGGGGGAGGAACTGAAGCTTTCTTT
CASSLAGGGTEAFF
>NA|TRBJ2-7|many|TRBV7-3
TGTGCCAGCAGCCCCCAGGGGGGATCATCGTACGAGCAGTACTTC
CASSPQGGSSYEQYF
>NA|TRBJ2-4|many|TRBV6-5
TGTGCCAGCAGTTACAAGCGCGGGATTCAGTACTTC
CASSYKRGIQYF
>NA|TRBJ1-2|NA|TRBV6-1
TGTGCCAGCACCCGGGGGGGGCTGGTTGGCTACACCTTC
CASTRGGLVGYTF
>TRBD1|TRBJ1-5|many|TRBV3-1
TGTGCCAGCAGCCAGGACAGGCTCAATCAGCCCCAGCATTTT
CASSQDRLNQPQHF
>TRBD1|TRBJ1-6|many|TRBV2
TGTGCCAGCACCATGACAGGGTTGAATTCACCCCTCCACTTT
CASTMTGLNSPLHF
>NA|TRBJ1-4|few|TRBV7-9
TGTGCCAGCAGCTTAGAATCGGGAGGAGAAAAACTGTTTTTT
CASSLESGGEKLFF
>NA|TRBJ2-2|few|TRBV5-1
TGCGCCAGCAGCTTGGGCCACATTGACACCGGGGAGCTGTTTTTT
CASSLGHIDTGELFF
>NA|TRBJ1-1|many|TRBV28
TGTGCCAGCAGTTTATGGGGCAGGGACACTGAAGCTTTCTTT
CASSLWGRDTEAFF
>NA|TRBJ2-1|many|TRBV11-2
TGTGCCAGCAGCTTAGATTTGTCCGTCCGGGTGAGTGAGCAGTTCTTC
CASSLDLSVRVSEQFF
>NA|TRBJ1-5|many|TRBV2
TGTGCCAGCAGTGAACCGCAGGTAGGCGATCAGCCCCAGCATTTT
CASSEPQVGDQPQHF
>TRBD2|TRBJ2-2|NA|TRBV6-1
TGTGCCAGCAGCCCTCTAGCGGGGGTAAACACCGGGGAGCTGTTTTTT
CASSPLAGVNTGELFF
>TRBD2|TRBJ2-1|many|TRBV12-5
TGTGCTAGTGGTCCCTTTGCGGGGGGGTTCAATGAGCAGTTCTTC
CASGPFAGGFNEQFF
>NA|TRBJ1-5|NA|TRBV30
TGTGCCTGGAGCCTTGACTGGAGCAATCAGCCCCAGCATTTT
CAWSLDWSNQPQHF
>NA|TRBJ2-3|many|TRBV7-9
TGTGCCAGCACCCCAGCAGATACGCAGTATTTT
CASTPADTQYF
>TRBD2|TRBJ2-3|few|TRBV28
TGTGCCAGCAGTCCCTCGGGCGGGGGAGGCACAGATACGCAGTATTTT
CASSPSGGGGTDTQYF
>NA|TRBJ1-4|NA|TRBV4-1
TGCGCCAGCAGCCAAGAAAGTAGGCTGGGGGAAAAACTGTTTTTT
CASSQESRLGEKLFF
>TRBD2|TRBJ2-1|many|TRBV6-5
TGTGCCAGCAGTTCACAACTAGCGGGGACGCGTAATGAGCAGTTCTTC
CASSSQLAGTRNEQFF
>NA|TRBJ2-3|few|TRBV9
TGTGCCAGCAGCGTAGAGGGGCGGGGGCTTCTGGATACGCAGTATTTT
CASSVEGRGLLDTQYF
>NA|TRBJ2-7|many|TRBV28
TGTGCCAGCAGTCCAAGGACGGTCTACGAGCAGTACTTC
CASSPRTVYEQYF
>TRBD1|TRBJ1-5|many|TRBV5-1
TGTGCCAGCAGCATGTGGACAGGCGCCCATCAGCCCCAGCATTTT
CASSMWTGAHQPQHF
>NA|TRBJ2-7|many|TRBV6-1
TGTGCCAGCAGTCCTAGATCCGCGACACCCGAGCAGTACTTC
CASSPRSATPEQYF
>NA|TRBJ2-3|many|TRBV13
TGTGCCAGCAGCCAGGAAATGAGGACGCAGTATTTT
CASSQEMRTQYF
>TRBD1|TRBJ2-7|few|TRBV5-1
TGCGCCAGCAGCTTAGCCGGGACAGGGTACGACGAGCAGTACTTC
CASSLAGTGYDEQYF